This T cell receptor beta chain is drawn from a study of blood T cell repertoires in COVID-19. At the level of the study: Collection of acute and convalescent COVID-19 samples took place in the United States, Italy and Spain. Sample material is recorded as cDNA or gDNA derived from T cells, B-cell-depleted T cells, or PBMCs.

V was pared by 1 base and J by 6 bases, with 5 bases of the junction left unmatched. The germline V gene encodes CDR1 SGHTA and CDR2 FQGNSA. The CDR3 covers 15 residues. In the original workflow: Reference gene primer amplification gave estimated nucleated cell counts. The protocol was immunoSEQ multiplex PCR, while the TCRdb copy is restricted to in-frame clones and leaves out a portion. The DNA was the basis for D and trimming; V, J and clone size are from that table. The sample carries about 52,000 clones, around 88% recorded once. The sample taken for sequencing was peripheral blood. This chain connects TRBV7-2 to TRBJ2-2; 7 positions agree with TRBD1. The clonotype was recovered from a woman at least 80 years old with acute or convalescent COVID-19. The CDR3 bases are TGTGCCAGCAGCTTAGTAGCAGGGGGAGCCGGGGAGCTGTTTTTT. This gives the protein CASSLVAGGAGELFF.